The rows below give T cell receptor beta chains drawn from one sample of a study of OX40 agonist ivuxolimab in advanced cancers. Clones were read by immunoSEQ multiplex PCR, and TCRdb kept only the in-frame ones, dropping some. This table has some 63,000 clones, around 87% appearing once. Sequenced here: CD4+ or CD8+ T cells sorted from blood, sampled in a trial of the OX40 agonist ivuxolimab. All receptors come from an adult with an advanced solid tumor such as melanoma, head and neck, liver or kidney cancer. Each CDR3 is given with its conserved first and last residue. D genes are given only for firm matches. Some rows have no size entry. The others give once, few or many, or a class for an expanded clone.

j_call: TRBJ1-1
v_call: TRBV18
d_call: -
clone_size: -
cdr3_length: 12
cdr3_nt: TGTGCCAGCTCCCGGGGATTCACTGAAGCTTTCTTT
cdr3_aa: CASSRGFTEAFF

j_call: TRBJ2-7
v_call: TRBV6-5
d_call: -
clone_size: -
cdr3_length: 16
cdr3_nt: TGTGCCAGCAGTTACTCGTTAGGGGGGGCCGGCGACGAGCAGTACTTC
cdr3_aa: CASSYSLGGAGDEQYF

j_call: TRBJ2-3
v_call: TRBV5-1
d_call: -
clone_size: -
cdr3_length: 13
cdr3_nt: TGCGCCAGCAGCCTAACAGGGAAAGATACGCAGTATTTT
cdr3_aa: CASSLTGKDTQYF

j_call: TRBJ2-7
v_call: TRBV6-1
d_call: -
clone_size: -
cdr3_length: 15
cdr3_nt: TGTGCCAGCAGTGCTGGCTACGGATTCTCCTACGAGCAGTACTTC
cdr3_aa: CASSAGYGFSYEQYF

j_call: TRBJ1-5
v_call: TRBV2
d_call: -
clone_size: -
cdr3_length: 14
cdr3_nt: TGTGCCAGCAGCGCCCCCTTTGGCAATCAGCCCCAGCATTTT
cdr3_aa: CASSAPFGNQPQHF

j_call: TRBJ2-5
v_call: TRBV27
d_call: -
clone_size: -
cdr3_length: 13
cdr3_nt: TGTGCCAGCAGTATCCAGGGAAAAGGGACCCAGTACTTC
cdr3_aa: CASSIQGKGTQYF

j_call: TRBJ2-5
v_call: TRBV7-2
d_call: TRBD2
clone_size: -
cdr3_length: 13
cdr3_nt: TGTGCCAGCAGCACGGGCGGGAGCGAGACCCAGTACTTC
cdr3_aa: CASSTGGSETQYF

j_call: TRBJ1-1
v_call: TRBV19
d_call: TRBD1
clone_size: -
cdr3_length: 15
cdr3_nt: TGTGCCAGTAGTGTTGACAGGGGGATGAACACTGAAGCTTTCTTT
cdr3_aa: CASSVDRGMNTEAFF

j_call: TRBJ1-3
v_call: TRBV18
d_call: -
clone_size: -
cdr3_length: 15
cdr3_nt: TGTGCCAGCTCACCGAGCTTCCTCGCTGGAAACACCATATATTTT
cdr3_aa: CASSPSFLAGNTIYF

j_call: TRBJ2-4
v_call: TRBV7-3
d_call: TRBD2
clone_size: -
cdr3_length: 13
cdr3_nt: TGTGCCAGCAGCTTGGCGGGAGAAAACATTCAGTACTTC
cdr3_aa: CASSLAGENIQYF

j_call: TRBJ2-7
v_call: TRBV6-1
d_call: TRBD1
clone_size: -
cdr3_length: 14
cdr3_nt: TGTGCCAGCTATAGGACGACAGGGAACTACGAGCAGTACTTC
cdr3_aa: CASYRTTGNYEQYF

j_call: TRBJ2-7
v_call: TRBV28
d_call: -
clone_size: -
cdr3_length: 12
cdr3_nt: TGTGCCAGCAGTTTTGAGGGCTACGAGCAGTACTTC
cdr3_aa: CASSFEGYEQYF

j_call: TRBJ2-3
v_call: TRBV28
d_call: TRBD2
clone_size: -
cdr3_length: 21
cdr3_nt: TGTGCCAGCAGTTTAATCGGTCGTTGGGGAGAGGCCATCGGGAGGGGGGATACGCAGTATTTT
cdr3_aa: CASSLIGRWGEAIGRGDTQYF

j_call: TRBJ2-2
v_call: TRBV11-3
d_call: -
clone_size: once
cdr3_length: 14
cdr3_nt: TGTGCCAGCAGCCTAGACAGGCTCACCGGGGAGCTGTTTTTT
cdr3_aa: CASSLDRLTGELFF